Presented here are 28 T cell receptor beta chains from one specimen sequenced in a study of radiation and T cells in renal cell carcinoma. Time point specified: blood 4 weeks post-SBRT, at nephrectomy. As to treatment: 15 Gy SBRT to primary tumor, nephrectomy 4 weeks later. Only in-frame clones appear in the TCRdb table, and some are missing; sequencing was by immunoSEQ multiplex PCR. The sample lists 130,000 to 150,000 clones, less than 90% seen once, with less than 20% in the top ten. The sample was blood, taken from a patient whose treatment included radiotherapy and nephrectomy. These receptors were taken from a woman between 50 and 59 years old with renal cell carcinoma.

The chain joins TRBV2 to TRBJ2-3; D might be TRBD1 (6 bases). Per germline, CDR1 SNHLY and CDR2 FYNNEI. CDR3 length equals 18 residues. With 5 bases removed from V and 1 base from J, the gap between germline ends came to 22 bases. The CDR3 reads CASSSDRALIIGTDTQYF. Here the CDR3 DNA reads TGTGCCAGCAGTTCGGACAGAGCTTTAATCATCGGCACAGATACGCAGTATTTT.

The rearrangement joins TRBV5-1 to TRBJ1-2, with D maybe TRBD1 (6 bases). The germline V and J ends were trimmed by 3 bases and 7 bases, with 13 bases remaining between them. This CDR3 has 13 residues. Germline CDR1 and CDR2: SGHRS and YFSETQ. For the CDR3, the DNA is TGCGCCAGCAGCTCTCAGGGGACCGCTGGCTACACCTTC. Amino acids: CASSSQGTAGYTF. Drawing the rest from reference TRBV5-1 and TRBJ1-2, the complete variable domain is KAGVTQTPRYLIKTRGQQVTLSCSPISGHRSVSWYQQTPGQGLQFLFEYFSETQRNKGNFPGRFSGRQFSNSRSEMNVSTLELGDSALYLCASSSQGTAGYTFGSGTRLTVV.

This clone came up once. This rearrangement joins TRBV7-8 to TRBJ2-2, with unresolved D. CDR3 size: 17 residues. Germline assignment: CDR1 SGHVS and CDR2 FQNEAQ. V lost 1 base and J 6 bases, leaving 18 bases between the germline ends. CDR3 sequence: CASSLVRMAAQSGELFF. The CDR3 DNA is TGTGCCAGCAGCTTAGTACGTATGGCAGCTCAATCCGGGGAGCTGTTTTTT.

A few counts support this clone. The chain employs TRBV27 and TRBJ1-4; D is unclear. Germline V gene data show CDR1 as MNHEY and CDR2 as SMNVEV (reference sequence). Deletions cut 3 bases from V and 7 bases from J, with 15 bases between. The CDR3 totals 15 residues. CDR3 coding DNA: TGTGCCAGCAGTTTGGTCCCGATGGAGGCTGAAAAACTGTTTTTT. It specifies CASSLVPMEAEKLFF.

This clone was detected once. The chain combines TRBV5-1 with TRBJ2-7, with D possibly matching TRBD1 (6 bases). This CDR3 spans 14 amino acids. The germline CDR1 and CDR2 sequences are SGHRS and YFSETQ. Trimming removed 5 bases from V and 2 bases from J, with 14 bases in between. CDR3 nucleotides: TGCGCCAGCAGTTCCCAGGGGTTCGCCTACGAGCAGTACTTC. Its protein product is CASSSQGFAYEQYF.

This chain uses TRBV6-1 with TRBJ1-1; D is undetermined. CDR3 length: 12 residues. V was shortened by 4 bases and J by 8 bases, with 11 bases between the two germline ends. The V gene's germline CDR1 is MNHNS and CDR2 SASEGT. The CDR3 is CASSGTLKEAFF. The CDR3 nucleotides read TGTGCCAGCAGTGGTACCTTAAAGGAAGCTTTCTTT.

This clone was seen only once. The V call is TRBV28, the J call TRBJ2-3; tentatively, D is TRBD2 (5 bases). Germline lookup yields CDR1 MDHEN and CDR2 SYDVKM. The CDR3 contains 15 residues. V shed 5 bases and J shed 2 bases, with 14 bases lying between them. CDR3 amino acids: CASSPSAEFTDTQYF. The CDR3 DNA sequence: TGTGCCAGCAGTCCCTCAGCGGAATTCACAGATACGCAGTATTTT.

This clone came up a few times. This rearrangement joins TRBV2 to TRBJ1-5; D is unresolved. V lost 3 bases and J lost 3, with 9 bases in between. CDR3 length: 14 amino acids. Germline CDR1 SNHLY, CDR2 FYNNEI. CDR3 loop: CASSDEGFNQPQHF. DNA for the CDR3: TGTGCCAGCAGTGATGAGGGCTTCAATCAGCCCCAGCATTTT.

The V gene is TRBV15, the J gene TRBJ1-5, with a possible D match to TRBD1 (5 bases). From germline, CDR1 is LNHNV and CDR2 YYDKDF (reference sequence). The CDR3 runs 18 residues. Trimming removed 2 bases at V and 2 bases at J, with 19 bases between. The CDR3 here is CATSRRMEGVFGNQPQHF. The DNA for the CDR3 is TGTGCCACCAGCAGACGTATGGAAGGGGTTTTTGGCAATCAGCCCCAGCATTTT.

The rearrangement uses TRBV5-4 and TRBJ1-4; D gene unclear. The CDR3 extends over 14 amino acids. Per germline, CDR1 SGHNT and CDR2 YYREEE (reference sequence). V lost 1 base, J lost 6 bases, and 10 bases lay in between. CDR3 bases: TGTGCCAGCAGCTTGCGTACGGGAGATGAAAAACTGTTTTTT. Its protein product is CASSLRTGDEKLFF. Looking up the rest from reference TRBV5-4 and TRBJ1-4 gives the full variable domain: ETGVTQSPTHLIKTRGQQVTLRCSSQSGHNTVSWYQQALGQGPQFIFQYYREEENGRGNFPPRFSGLQFPNYSSELNVNALELDDSALYLCASSLRTGDEKLFFGSGTQLSVL.

The gene calls are TRBV6-4 and TRBJ2-1; unclear D gene. The CDR3 consists of 15 residues. Germline CDR1 and CDR2: MRHNA and SNTAGT. V was trimmed by 5 bases and J by 7 bases, leaving 18 bases between them. CDR3 DNA sequence: TGTGCCAGCAGTCCGTCGGAAGGTCTACTAAATGAGCAGTTCTTC. This codes for CASSPSEGLLNEQFF.

The chain couples TRBV7-2 to TRBJ2-5; maybe TRBD2 (6 bases). CDR1 is SGHTA and CDR2 is FQGNSA in the germline V gene. V was trimmed by 6 bases and J by 7 bases, leaving 18 bases between them. The CDR3 is made up of 14 amino acids. The CDR3: CASRSDSAGGTQYF. The CDR3, as DNA: TGTGCCAGCAGATCTGACAGCGCCGGGGGGACCCAGTACTTC.

The chain has TRBV6-5 and TRBJ2-7; perhaps TRBD2 as D (6 bases). The CDR3 runs 14 residues. Trimming stripped 2 bases from V and 2 bases from J, with 10 bases between. CDR1 and CDR2 (germline): MNHEY, SVGAGI. CDR3 protein: CASSYGTGAYEQYF. In DNA, the CDR3 is TGTGCCAGCAGTTACGGGACTGGGGCCTACGAGCAGTACTTC.

The V gene is TRBV19, the J gene TRBJ2-1, with TRBD1 identical over 10 bases. Germline V gives CDR1 LNHDA, CDR2 SQIVND (reference sequence). V shed 0 bases and J 9 bases; nucleotides not matched to a gene: 23. The CDR3 consists of 21 residues. The CDR3 coding sequence is TGTGCCAGTAGTATAGATCCCCCGGGACAGGGGCTACTAGCGGTAAGGAGTGAGCAGTTCTTC. Translating it yields CASSIDPPGQGLLAVRSEQFF.

V gene TRBV19 combines with J gene TRBJ2-1, with 8 bases aligning to TRBD2. J was trimmed by 7 bases and V by 5 bases; bases with no gene match: 7. Germline CDR1 and CDR2: LNHDA and SQIVND (reference sequence). This CDR3 region has 14 residues. CDR3 in amino acids: CASSPGTSTNEQFF. The DNA for the CDR3 is TGTGCCAGTAGTCCCGGGACTAGTACGAATGAGCAGTTCTTC.

The rearrangement joins TRBV5-1 to TRBJ2-7, with a weak D call TRBD1 (7 bases). Germline V CDR1 and CDR2: SGHRS, YFSETQ. The ends were cut back, 4 bases at V and 6 bases at J, with 14 bases in the middle. CDR3 length: 13 amino acids. CDR3 sequence (DNA): TGCGCCAGCAGCAGTTCAGGGGGAGGCGAGCAGTACTTC. Its protein is CASSSSGGGEQYF.

This chain connects TRBV28 to TRBJ1-1; D uncertain. V shed 10 bases and J shed 6 bases, with 18 bases lying between them. This CDR3 contains 13 residues. Per the germline V gene, CDR1 is MDHEN and CDR2 is SYDVKM. CDR3 residues: CAIRKTAVPEAFF. CDR3 nucleotides: TGTGCCATCCGTAAAACAGCCGTGCCTGAAGCTTTCTTT.

The rearrangement links TRBV19 to TRBJ1-1, with 10 bases that match TRBD1. Germline CDR1 LNHDA, CDR2 SQIVND (reference sequence). This CDR3 comprises 14 residues. In nucleotides, the CDR3 is TGTGGAACCGAGGACAGGGGGATGAACACTGAAGCTTTCTTT. The encoded protein is CGTEDRGMNTEAFF.

The count of this clone is one. The chain joins TRBV28 to TRBJ2-7; 13 bases map to TRBD2. The V and J ends lost 2 bases and 2 bases, in that order; junction bases with no gene match: 3. This CDR3 has 16 amino acids. In germline, CDR1 is MDHEN, CDR2 SYDVKM. CDR3 sequence reads: CASSLRGLAGPYEQYF. The CDR3 region has the DNA TGTGCCAGCAGTTTACGGGGACTAGCGGGACCCTACGAGCAGTACTTC.

This chain uses TRBV30 with TRBJ1-1; D call uncertain. Germline values: CDR1 GTSNPN, CDR2 SVGIG (reference sequence). The CDR3 is 15 amino acids. V shed 3 bases and J shed 1 base, with 15 bases lying between them. CDR3 loop: CAWRAGLGRNTEAFF. The CDR3 DNA reads as TGTGCCTGGAGAGCAGGCCTTGGTAGGAACACTGAAGCTTTCTTT. Using reference TRBV30 and TRBJ1-1 for the parts outside the CDR3, the full variable domain is SQTIHQWPATLVQPVGSPLSLECTVEGTSNPNLYWYRQAAGRGLQLLFYSVGIGQISSEVPQNLSASRPQDRQFILSSKKLLLSDSGFYLCAWRAGLGRNTEAFFGQGTRLTVV.

The CDR3, as DNA: TGTGCCAGCAGCTTAGAAGTAGCAGGGGTCTATGGCTACACCTTC. Translated, it gives CASSLEVAGVYGYTF. The rearrangement links TRBV7-9 to TRBJ1-2; D might be TRBD1 (6 bases). This CDR3 contains 15 residues. Trimming left V 1 base short and J 4 bases short, with 13 bases between. Germline CDR1 reads SEHNR; CDR2 reads FQNEAQ (reference sequence).

V and J are TRBV6-6 and TRBJ1-4; D call uncertain. Between the trimmed V and J ends, which lost 5 bases and 6 bases, there was a span of 13 bases. Germline V gene lookup returns CDR1 MNHNY and CDR2 SVGAGI (reference sequence). This CDR3 has 14 residues. CDR3 residues: CASSRARTDEKLFF. The CDR3 DNA follows: TGTGCCAGCAGTCGCGCCCGGACTGATGAAAAACTGTTTTTT.

The chain employs TRBV27 and TRBJ2-3; 10 bases map to TRBD2. This CDR3 is built from 16 residues. Germline loops: CDR1 MNHEY, CDR2 SMNVEV (reference sequence). The ends lost 1 base at V and 4 bases at J; junction bases unmatched: 5. CDR3: CASSLYRAGGSDTQYF. The CDR3 coding sequence is TGTGCCAGCAGTTTATATCGAGCGGGAGGGTCAGATACGCAGTATTTT.

The V and J genes are TRBV6-1 and TRBJ2-1, with 7 bases that match TRBD1. The CDR3 covers 12 residues. After removal of 6 bases from V and 4 bases from J, the junction contained 0 bases not matched to a gene. Germline V CDR1 and CDR2: MNHNS, SASEGT. Written as DNA, the CDR3 is TGTGCCAGCAGACAGGGGTACAATGAGCAGTTCTTC. Protein: CASRQGYNEQFF.

The table lists this clone with a few counts. The chain couples TRBV5-6 to TRBJ1-1; D unclear. CDR1 and CDR2 (germline): SGHDT, YYEEEE. The germline V and J ends were trimmed by 2 bases and 4 bases, with 9 bases remaining between them. The CDR3 is made up of 13 amino acids. The CDR3 sequence is CASSFGVGTEAFF. The CDR3 DNA reads as TGTGCCAGCAGCTTTGGGGTGGGCACTGAAGCTTTCTTT.

The chain employs TRBV28 and TRBJ1-5, with 9 nucleotides matching TRBD1. The CDR3 extends over 18 amino acids. Germline CDR1 and CDR2: MDHEN and SYDVKM. V lost 7 bases, J lost 4 bases, and 17 bases stayed unmatched. CDR3 amino acids: CASIGTGTLYLGNQPQHF. CDR3 nucleotide sequence: TGTGCCAGCATAGGGACAGGGACTCTTTATTTGGGTAATCAGCCCCAGCATTTT.

The V call is TRBV18, the J call TRBJ2-1; TRBD1 matches 10 bases. The CDR3 contains 16 residues. V shed 3 bases, J shed 3 bases, and the junction held 5 bases outside the gene matches. Germline CDR1 KGHSH, CDR2 LQKENI. The CDR3 bases are TGTGCCAGCTCACCCGGGGACAGGGGAGTCTACAATGAGCAGTTCTTC. Its translation is CASSPGDRGVYNEQFF.

The J gene is TRBJ1-1, the V gene TRBV29-1; D is ambiguous. With 6 bases removed from V and 0 bases from J, the gap between germline ends came to 11 bases. Germline V gene data show CDR1 as SQVTM and CDR2 as ANQGSEA. CDR3 size: 13 residues. CDR3 region: CSVGVSLNTEAFF. Here the CDR3 DNA reads TGCAGCGTGGGAGTATCGCTGAACACTGAAGCTTTCTTT. Complete variable domain (other parts from reference TRBV29-1 and TRBJ1-1): SAVISQKPSRDICQRGTSLTIQCQVDSQVTMMFWYRQQPGQSLTLIATANQGSEATYESGFVIDKFPISRPNLTFSTLTVSNMSPEDSSIYLCSVGVSLNTEAFFGQGTRLTVV.